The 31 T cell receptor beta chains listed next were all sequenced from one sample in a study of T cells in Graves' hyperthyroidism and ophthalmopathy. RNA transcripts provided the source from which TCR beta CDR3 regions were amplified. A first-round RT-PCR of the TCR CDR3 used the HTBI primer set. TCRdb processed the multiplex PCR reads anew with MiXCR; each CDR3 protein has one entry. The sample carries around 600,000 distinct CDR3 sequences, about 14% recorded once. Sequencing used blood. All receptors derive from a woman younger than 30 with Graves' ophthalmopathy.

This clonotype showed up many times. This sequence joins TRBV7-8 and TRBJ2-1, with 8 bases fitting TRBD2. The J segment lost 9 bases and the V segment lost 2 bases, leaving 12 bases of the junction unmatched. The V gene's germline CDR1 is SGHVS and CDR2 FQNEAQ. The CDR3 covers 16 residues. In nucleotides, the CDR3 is TGTGCCAGCAGCTTATGGCCTCGCGGGAGGAAGGGTGAGCAGTTCTTC. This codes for CASSLWPRGRKGEQFF.

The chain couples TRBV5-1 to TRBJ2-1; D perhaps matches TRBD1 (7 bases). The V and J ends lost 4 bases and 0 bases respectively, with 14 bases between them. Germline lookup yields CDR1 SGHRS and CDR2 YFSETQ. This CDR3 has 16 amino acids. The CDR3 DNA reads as TGCGCCAGCAGCGCCTCAGGGGGGAGCTCCTACAATGAGCAGTTCTTC. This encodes CASSASGGSSYNEQFF.

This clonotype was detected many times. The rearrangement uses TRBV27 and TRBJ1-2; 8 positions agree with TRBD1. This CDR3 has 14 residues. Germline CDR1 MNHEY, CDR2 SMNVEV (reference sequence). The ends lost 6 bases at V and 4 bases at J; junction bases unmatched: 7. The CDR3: CASSPNRGSYGYTF. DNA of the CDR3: TGTGCCAGCAGCCCGAACAGGGGGAGCTATGGCTACACCTTC.

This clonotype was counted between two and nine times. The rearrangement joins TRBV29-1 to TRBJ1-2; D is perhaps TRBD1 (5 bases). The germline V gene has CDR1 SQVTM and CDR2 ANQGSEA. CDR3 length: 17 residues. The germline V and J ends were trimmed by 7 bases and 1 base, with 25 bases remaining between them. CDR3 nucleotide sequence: TGCAGCGGTCGAATTCGGGACGGGTTTGAGGTTAACTATGGCTACACCTTC. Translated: CSGRIRDGFEVNYGYTF.

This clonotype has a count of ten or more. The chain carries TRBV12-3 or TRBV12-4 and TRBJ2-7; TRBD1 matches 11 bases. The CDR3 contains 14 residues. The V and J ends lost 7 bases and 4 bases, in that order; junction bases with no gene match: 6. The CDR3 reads CASTWTGGLYEQYF. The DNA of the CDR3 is TGTGCCAGCACCTGGACAGGGGGCTTGTACGAGCAGTACTTC.

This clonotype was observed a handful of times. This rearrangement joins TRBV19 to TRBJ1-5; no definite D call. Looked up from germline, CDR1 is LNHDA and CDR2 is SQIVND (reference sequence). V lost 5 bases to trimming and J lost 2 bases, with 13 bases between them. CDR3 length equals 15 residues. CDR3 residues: CASSAVWEGNQPQHF. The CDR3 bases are TGTGCCAGTAGTGCCGTATGGGAGGGCAATCAGCCCCAGCATTTT.

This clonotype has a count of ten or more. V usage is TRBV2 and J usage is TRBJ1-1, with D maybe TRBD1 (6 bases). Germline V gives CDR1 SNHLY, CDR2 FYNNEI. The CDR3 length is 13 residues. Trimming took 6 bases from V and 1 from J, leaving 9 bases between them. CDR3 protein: CASRPGQNTEAFF. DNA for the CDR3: TGTGCCAGCAGACCGGGACAGAACACTGAAGCTTTCTTT.

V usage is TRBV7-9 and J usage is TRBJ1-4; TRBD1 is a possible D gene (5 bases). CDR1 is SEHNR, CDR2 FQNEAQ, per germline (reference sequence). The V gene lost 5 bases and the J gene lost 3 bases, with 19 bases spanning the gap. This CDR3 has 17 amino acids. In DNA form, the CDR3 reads TGTGCCAGCAGCACTGGGGACCTCGGGACGGCTAATGAAAAACTGTTTTTT. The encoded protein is CASSTGDLGTANEKLFF.

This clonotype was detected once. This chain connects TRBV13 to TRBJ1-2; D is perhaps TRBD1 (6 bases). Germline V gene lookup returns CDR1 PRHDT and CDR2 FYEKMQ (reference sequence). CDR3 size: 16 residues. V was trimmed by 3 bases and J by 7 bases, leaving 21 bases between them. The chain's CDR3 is CASSFWGPPTYFGYTF. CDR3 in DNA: TGTGCCAGCAGCTTTTGGGGGCCCCCCACTTATTTTGGCTACACCTTC.

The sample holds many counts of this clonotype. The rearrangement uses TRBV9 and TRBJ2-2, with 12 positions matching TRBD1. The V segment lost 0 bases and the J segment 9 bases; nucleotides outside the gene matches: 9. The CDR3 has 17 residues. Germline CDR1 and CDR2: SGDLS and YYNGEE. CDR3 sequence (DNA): TGTGCCAGCAGCGTAGGACCGGGACAGGGGGCCATCAGGGAGCTGTTTTTT. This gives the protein CASSVGPGQGAIRELFF.

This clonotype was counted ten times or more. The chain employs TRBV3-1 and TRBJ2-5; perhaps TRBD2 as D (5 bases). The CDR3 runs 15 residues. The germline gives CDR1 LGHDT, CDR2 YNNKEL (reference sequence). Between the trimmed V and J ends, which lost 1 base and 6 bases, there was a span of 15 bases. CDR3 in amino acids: CASSQVEGGRKTQYF. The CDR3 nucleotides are TGTGCCAGCAGCCAAGTTGAGGGTGGGCGGAAGACCCAGTACTTC.

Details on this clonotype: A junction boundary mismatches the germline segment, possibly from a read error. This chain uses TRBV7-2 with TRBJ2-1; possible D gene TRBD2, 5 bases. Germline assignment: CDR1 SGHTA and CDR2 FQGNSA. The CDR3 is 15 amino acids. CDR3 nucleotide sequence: TGCGCCAGCAGCCCGTTCGGCGGGTTCTACAATGAGCAGTTCTTC. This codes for CASSPFGGFYNEQFF.

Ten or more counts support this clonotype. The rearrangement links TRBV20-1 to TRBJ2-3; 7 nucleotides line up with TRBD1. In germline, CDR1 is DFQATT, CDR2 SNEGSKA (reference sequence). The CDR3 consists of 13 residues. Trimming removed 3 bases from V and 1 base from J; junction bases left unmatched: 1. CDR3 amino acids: CSASGQGTDTQYF. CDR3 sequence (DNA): TGCAGTGCTAGCGGACAGGGCACAGATACGCAGTATTTT.

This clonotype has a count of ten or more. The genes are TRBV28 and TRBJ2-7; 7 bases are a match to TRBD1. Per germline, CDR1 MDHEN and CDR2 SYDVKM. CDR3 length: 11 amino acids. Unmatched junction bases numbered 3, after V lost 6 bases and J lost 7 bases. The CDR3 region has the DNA TGTGCCAGCAGCGACAGGGTTGAGCAGTACTTC. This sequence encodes CASSDRVEQYF.

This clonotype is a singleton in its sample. The chain's CDR3 is CASSKGISGRKKTQYF. CDR3 bases: TGTGCCAGCAGTAAAGGCATTAGCGGGAGGAAAAAGACCCAGTACTTC. The rearrangement uses TRBV6-1 and TRBJ2-5; 10 positions match TRBD2. Germline values: CDR1 MNHNS, CDR2 SASEGT. This CDR3 contains 16 residues. Trimming took 5 bases from V and 6 from J; bases not matched to a gene: 12.

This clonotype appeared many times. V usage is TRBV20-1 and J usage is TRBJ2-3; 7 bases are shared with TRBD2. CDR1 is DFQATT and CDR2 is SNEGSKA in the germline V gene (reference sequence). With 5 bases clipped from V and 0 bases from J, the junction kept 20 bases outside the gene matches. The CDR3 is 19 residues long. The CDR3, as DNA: TGCAGTGCTGAGGCGGGGGAGCGGGATAACGATATTAGCACAGATACGCAGTATTTT. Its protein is CSAEAGERDNDISTDTQYF.

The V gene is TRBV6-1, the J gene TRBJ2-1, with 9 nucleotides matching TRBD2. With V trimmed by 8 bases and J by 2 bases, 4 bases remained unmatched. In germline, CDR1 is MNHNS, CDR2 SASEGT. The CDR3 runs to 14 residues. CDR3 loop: CASHLAGTYNEQFF. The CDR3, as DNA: TGTGCCAGCCACCTAGCGGGGACCTACAATGAGCAGTTCTTC.

CDR3: CSARDRQGPFHEQYF. CDR3 DNA: TGCAGTGCTAGAGATCGACAGGGACCCTTCCACGAGCAGTACTTC. The V gene is TRBV20-1, the J gene TRBJ2-7, with 7 nucleotides matching TRBD1. This CDR3 contains 15 residues. Germline values: CDR1 DFQATT, CDR2 SNEGSKA (reference sequence). After removal of 0 bases from V and 5 bases from J, the junction contained 10 bases not matched to a gene.

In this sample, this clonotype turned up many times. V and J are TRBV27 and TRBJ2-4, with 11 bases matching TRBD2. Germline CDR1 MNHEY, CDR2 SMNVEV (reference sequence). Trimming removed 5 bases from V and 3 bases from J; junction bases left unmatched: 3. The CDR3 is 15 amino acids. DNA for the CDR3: TGTGCCAGCAGTCTCGGGACTAGCGGCAAAAACATTCAGTACTTC. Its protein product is CASSLGTSGKNIQYF.

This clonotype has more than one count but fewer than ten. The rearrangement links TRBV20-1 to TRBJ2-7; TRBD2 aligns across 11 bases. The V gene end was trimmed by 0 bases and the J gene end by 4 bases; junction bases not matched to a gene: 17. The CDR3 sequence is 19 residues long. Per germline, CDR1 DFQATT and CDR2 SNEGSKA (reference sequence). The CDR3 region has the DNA TGCAGTGCTAGAGATCGACTAGCGGGACTACACCTCGGGGGGTACGAGCAGTACTTC. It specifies CSARDRLAGLHLGGYEQYF.

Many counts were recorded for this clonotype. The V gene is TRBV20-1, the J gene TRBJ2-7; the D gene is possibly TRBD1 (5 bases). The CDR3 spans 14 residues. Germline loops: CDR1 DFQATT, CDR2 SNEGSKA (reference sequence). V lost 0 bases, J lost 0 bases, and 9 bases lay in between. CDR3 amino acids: CSARDKDTSYEQYF. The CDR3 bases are TGCAGTGCTAGAGATAAGGACACCTCCTACGAGCAGTACTTC.

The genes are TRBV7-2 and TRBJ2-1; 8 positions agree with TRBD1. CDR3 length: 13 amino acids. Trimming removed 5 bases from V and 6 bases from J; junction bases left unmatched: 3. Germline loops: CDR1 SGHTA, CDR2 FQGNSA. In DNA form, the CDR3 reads TGTGCCAGCAGCCAGACAGGGGTCAATGAGCAGTTCTTC. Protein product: CASSQTGVNEQFF.

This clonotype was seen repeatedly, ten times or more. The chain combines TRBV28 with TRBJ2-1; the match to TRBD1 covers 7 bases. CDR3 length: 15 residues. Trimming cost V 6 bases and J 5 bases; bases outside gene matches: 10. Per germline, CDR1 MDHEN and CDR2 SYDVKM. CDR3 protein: CASRTPSGQNNEQFF. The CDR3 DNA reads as TGTGCCAGCAGGACACCGTCGGGACAGAACAATGAGCAGTTCTTC.

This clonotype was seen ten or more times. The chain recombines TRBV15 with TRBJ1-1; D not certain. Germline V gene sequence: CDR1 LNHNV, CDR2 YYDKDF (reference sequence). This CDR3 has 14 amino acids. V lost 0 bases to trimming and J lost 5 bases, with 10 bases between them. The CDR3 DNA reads TGTGCCACCAGCAGAGATGAGTGGAGAACTGAAGCTTTCTTT. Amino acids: CATSRDEWRTEAFF.

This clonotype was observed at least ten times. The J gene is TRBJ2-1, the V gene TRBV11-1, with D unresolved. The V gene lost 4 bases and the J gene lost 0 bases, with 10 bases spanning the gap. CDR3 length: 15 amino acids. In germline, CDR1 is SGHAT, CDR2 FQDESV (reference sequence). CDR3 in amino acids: CASSSDFNSYNEQFF. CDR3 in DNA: TGTGCCAGCAGCTCCGACTTCAACTCCTACAATGAGCAGTTCTTC.

In nucleotides, the CDR3 is TGTGCCAGCAGCCCCGGGGCTAGCGGGAGTCCCCGGGGGGCTGGGGCCAACGTCCTGACTTTC. This translates into CASSPGASGSPRGAGANVLTF. This chain connects TRBV27 to TRBJ2-6, with TRBD2 identical over 10 bases. From germline, CDR1 is MNHEY and CDR2 SMNVEV (reference sequence). With 6 bases clipped from V and 2 bases from J, the junction kept 19 bases outside the gene matches. This CDR3 comprises 21 residues.

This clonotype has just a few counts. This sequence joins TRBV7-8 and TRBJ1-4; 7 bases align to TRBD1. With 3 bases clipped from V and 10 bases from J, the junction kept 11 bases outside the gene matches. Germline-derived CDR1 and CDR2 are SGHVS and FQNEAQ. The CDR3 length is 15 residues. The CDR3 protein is CASSFRQGALGKLFF. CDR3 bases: TGTGCCAGCAGCTTCCGACAGGGCGCATTAGGAAAACTGTTTTTT. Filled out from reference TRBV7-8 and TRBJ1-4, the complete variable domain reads GAGVSQSPRYKVAKRGQDVALRCDPISGHVSLFWYQQALGQGPEFLTYFQNEAQLDKSGLPSDRFFAERPEGSVSTLKIQRTQQEDSAVYLCASSFRQGALGKLFFGSGTQLSVL.

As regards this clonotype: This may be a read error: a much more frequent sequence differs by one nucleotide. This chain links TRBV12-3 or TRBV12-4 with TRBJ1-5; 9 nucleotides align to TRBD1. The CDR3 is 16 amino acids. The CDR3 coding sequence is TGTGCCAACAGTGCTCCGGGACAGGGACCCAATCAGCCCCAGCATTTT. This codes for CANSAPGQGPNQPQHF.

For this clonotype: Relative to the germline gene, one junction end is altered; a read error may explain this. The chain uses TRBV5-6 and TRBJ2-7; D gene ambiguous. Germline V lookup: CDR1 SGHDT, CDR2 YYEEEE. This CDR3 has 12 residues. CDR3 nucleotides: TGTGCCAGCAGCTTCTCCGGGTACGAGCAGTGCTTC. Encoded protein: CASSFSGYEQCF.

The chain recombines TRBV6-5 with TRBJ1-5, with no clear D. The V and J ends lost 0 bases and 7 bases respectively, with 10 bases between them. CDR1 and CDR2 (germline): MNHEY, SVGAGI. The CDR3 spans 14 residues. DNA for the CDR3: TGTGCCAGCAGTTACTCGGAGGGAACCCAGCCCCAGCATTTT. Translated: CASSYSEGTQPQHF.

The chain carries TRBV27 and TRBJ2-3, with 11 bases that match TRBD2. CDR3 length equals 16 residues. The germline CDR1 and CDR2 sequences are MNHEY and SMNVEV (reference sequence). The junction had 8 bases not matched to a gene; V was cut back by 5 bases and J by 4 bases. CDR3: CASSPQLAGASDTQYF. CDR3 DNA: TGTGCCAGCAGTCCACAACTAGCGGGAGCTTCAGATACGCAGTATTTT.